This T cell receptor beta chain appears in the sequencing data of a study of blood T cells in healthy people across ages. The trim removed 3 bases at V and 8 bases at J, leaving 6 bases unmatched. This CDR3 comprises 14 residues. The V gene's germline CDR1 is SEHNR and CDR2 FQNEAQ (reference sequence). Study observations and caveats: Roughly linearly, TCR beta diversity per million T cells fell as age increased.

A note on this clonotype: No antigen is known for it.

Through a sample-barcoded 5' primer and a J-beta primer mix, a second PCR was run for roughly 6 to 11 cycles. The authors tagged each cDNA molecule using a template-switch adaptor with 12 random nucleotides. Each CDR3 protein is one row after TCRdb ran MiXCR on the 5' RACE reads. This sample has 450,000 to 700,000 distinct CDR3 sequences, with 25% to 30% found just once. The clonotype comes from a woman in her sixties or seventies in good health. V gene TRBV7-9 combines with J gene TRBJ1-4; 7 positions agree with TRBD1. The sample taken for sequencing was blood. The CDR3 loop is CASSFDREREKLFF. The CDR3 DNA follows: TGTGCCAGCAGCTTTGACAGGGAACGCGAAAAACTGTTTTTT.